The rows below give T cell receptor beta chains drawn from one sample of a study of T cells in Graves' hyperthyroidism and ophthalmopathy. MiXCR, applied by TCRdb to the multiplex PCR reads, yields one record per CDR3 protein. This repertoire shows just under 750,000 distinct CDR3 sequences, 30% to 40% found once; its top ten account for more than 25%. Sequenced material: blood. The receptors derive from a woman aged 40 to 50 with Graves' hyperthyroidism. Both conserved end residues are part of each CDR3. The order of the fields is V gene, J gene, clone size, D gene, CDR3 protein, CDR3 DNA. A D gene is named only where the DNA matches it firmly. A row's size may be missing; if present it is once, few, many or a size class.

V: TRBV24-1; J: TRBJ1-5; size: few; D: TRBD1; CDR3: CATTRQGVRSNQPQHF; DNA: TGTGCCACCACACGCCAGGGGGTGCGGAGCAATCAGCCCCAGCATTTT
V: TRBV29-1; J: TRBJ2-3; size: .; D: .; CDR3: CSVEPRTDTQYF; DNA: TGCAGCGTTGAACCTCGCACAGATACGCAGTATTTT
V: TRBV7-8; J: TRBJ1-2; size: many; D: .; CDR3: CASSSRAKRGDGYTF; DNA: TGTGCCAGCAGCTCCCGGGCCAAGAGGGGGGATGGCTACACCTTC
V: TRBV6-1; J: TRBJ1-6; size: few; D: TRBD1; CDR3: CASSPRQGVRNSPLHF; DNA: TGTGCCAGCAGCCCAAGACAGGGAGTCCGGAATTCACCCCTCCACTTT
V: TRBV29-1; J: TRBJ1-1; size: .; D: TRBD1; CDR3: CSADRVLVSEAFF; DNA: TGCAGCGCCGACAGGGTATTGGTTAGTGAAGCTTTCTTT
V: TRBV7-2; J: TRBJ1-5; size: many; D: TRBD1; CDR3: CASSSRQGAIQPQHF; DNA: TGTGCCAGCAGCTCCAGACAGGGGGCGATTCAGCCCCAGCATTTT
V: TRBV25-1; J: TRBJ2-3; size: .; D: .; CDR3: CASSEFQLYPDTQYF; DNA: TGTGCCAGCAGTGAATTCCAGCTTTACCCAGATACGCAGTATTTT
V: TRBV28; J: TRBJ2-7; size: few; D: TRBD2; CDR3: CASGSSGKEQYF; DNA: TGTGCCAGCGGTTCTAGCGGGAAAGAGCAGTACTTC
V: TRBV12-3/TRBV12-4; J: TRBJ2-7; size: .; D: .; CDR3: CASGSTPGGGDEQYF; DNA: TGTGCTAGTGGTTCCACCCCAGGGGGGGGGGACGAGCAGTACTTC
V: TRBV9; J: TRBJ1-2; size: many; D: TRBD1; CDR3: CASSEGQGNYGYTF; DNA: TGTGCCAGCAGCGAGGGACAGGGAAACTATGGCTACACCTTC
V: TRBV5-1; J: TRBJ1-6; size: once; D: .; CDR3: CASSLEGRFSPLHF; DNA: TGCGCCAGCAGCTTGGAAGGCAGGTTCTCACCCCTCCACTTT
V: TRBV5-1; J: TRBJ1-2; size: many; D: TRBD1; CDR3: CASSSGGDYGYTF; DNA: TGCGCCAGCAGCTCAGGGGGCGACTATGGCTACACCTTC
V: TRBV6-5; J: TRBJ2-5; size: many; D: TRBD2; CDR3: CASSFRAGVRETQYF; DNA: TGTGCCAGCAGTTTTAGAGCGGGGGTACGGGAGACCCAGTACTTC
V: TRBV14; J: TRBJ1-6; size: .; D: .; CDR3: CASSQAMSSYNSPLHF; DNA: TGTGCCAGCAGCCAAGCAATGAGCTCCTATAATTCACCCCTCCACTTT
V: TRBV12-3/TRBV12-4; J: TRBJ1-4; size: .; D: TRBD1; CDR3: CASSPNRGGGEKLFF; DNA: TGTGCCAGCAGCCCGAACAGGGGGGGGGGTGAAAAACTGTTTTTT
V: TRBV10-2; J: TRBJ1-2; size: many; D: .; CDR3: CASSESRHPLGYTF; DNA: TGCGCCAGCAGTGAGTCACGACATCCCCTTGGCTACACCTTC
V: TRBV7-9; J: TRBJ1-2; size: many; D: TRBD1; CDR3: CASSLAGQGSYGYTF; DNA: TGTGCCAGCAGCTTAGCGGGACAGGGAAGCTATGGCTACACCTTC
V: TRBV29-1; J: TRBJ2-7; size: .; D: TRBD1; CDR3: CSRAGGYEQYF; DNA: TGCAGCAGGGCAGGGGGCTACGAGCAGTACTTC
V: TRBV27; J: TRBJ1-1; size: .; D: .; CDR3: CARSLSVMNTEAFF; DNA: TGTGCCAGAAGTTTATCAGTAATGAACACTGAAGCTTTCTTT
V: TRBV29-1; J: TRBJ1-2; size: many; D: TRBD1; CDR3: CSVEGQGYGYTF; DNA: TGCAGCGTTGAAGGACAGGGCTATGGCTACACCTTC
V: TRBV7-9; J: TRBJ1-1; size: .; D: TRBD1; CDR3: CASSLGGTGGLGTEAFF; DNA: TGTGCCAGCAGTCTAGGGGGGACAGGGGGCTTGGGCACTGAAGCTTTCTTT
V: TRBV20-1; J: TRBJ2-5; size: .; D: TRBD2; CDR3: CSAIGTSGRAGETQYF; DNA: TGCAGTGCCATCGGGACTAGCGGGAGGGCCGGTGAGACCCAGTACTTC
V: TRBV7-6; J: TRBJ1-3; size: many; D: .; CDR3: CASSLGMSSGNTIYF; DNA: TGTGCCAGCAGCTTGGGAATGAGCTCTGGAAACACCATATATTTT
V: TRBV5-1; J: TRBJ2-5; size: .; D: .; CDR3: CASSSGGGYETQYF; DNA: TGCGCCAGCAGCTCAGGTGGGGGCTACGAGACCCAGTACTTC
V: TRBV10-3; J: TRBJ2-7; size: .; D: .; CDR3: CASSRYSSYEQYF; DNA: TGTGCCAGCAGCCGATATAGCTCCTACGAGCAGTACTTC
V: TRBV9; J: TRBJ1-1; size: .; D: TRBD1; CDR3: CASSGQGVAFF; DNA: TGTGCCAGCAGCGGACAGGGGGTAGCTTTCTTT
V: TRBV10-3; J: TRBJ1-5; size: .; D: .; CDR3: CAISEGGGRPQHF; DNA: TGTGCCATCAGTGAAGGGGGAGGTCGGCCCCAGCATTTT
V: TRBV2; J: TRBJ2-7; size: .; D: .; CDR3: CASSEGVGQPYEQYF; DNA: TGTGCCAGCAGTGAAGGGGTTGGGCAGCCCTACGAGCAGTACTTC
V: TRBV11-1; J: TRBJ2-5; size: many; D: TRBD2; CDR3: CASSLAASGGAKTQYF; DNA: TGTGCCAGCAGCTTAGCGGCCAGCGGGGGAGCGAAGACCCAGTACTTC
V: TRBV20-1; J: TRBJ2-5; size: .; D: TRBD2; CDR3: CSASEVAGKETQYF; DNA: TGCAGTGCTAGCGAGGTAGCGGGGAAAGAGACCCAGTACTTC
V: TRBV5-1; J: TRBJ2-5; size: .; D: TRBD1; CDR3: CASSYRTGGGETQYF; DNA: TGCGCCAGCAGCTACAGGACAGGGGGCGGGGAGACCCAGTACTTC
V: TRBV5-1; J: TRBJ2-5; size: few; D: TRBD2; CDR3: CASSFLAGAEETQYF; DNA: TGCGCCAGCAGCTTCCTAGCGGGGGCGGAAGAGACCCAGTACTTC
V: TRBV10-3; J: TRBJ1-2; size: many; D: .; CDR3: CAISEGQDYGYTF; DNA: TGTGCCATCAGTGAGGGGCAGGACTATGGCTACACCTTC
V: TRBV19; J: TRBJ2-7; size: few; D: TRBD1; CDR3: CASSIDLGTGRQEQYF; DNA: TGTGCCAGTAGTATAGATCTTGGGACAGGGCGCCAGGAGCAGTACTTC
V: TRBV6-5; J: TRBJ2-7; size: .; D: .; CDR3: CASSYSKASGSSYEQYF; DNA: TGTGCCAGCAGTTACTCAAAGGCGTCGGGGAGCTCCTACGAGCAGTACTTC
V: TRBV7-2; J: TRBJ2-2; size: many; D: .; CDR3: CASRRDQSNGELFF; DNA: TGTGCCAGCAGGAGGGACCAGTCCAACGGGGAGCTGTTTTTT
V: TRBV29-1; J: TRBJ2-1; size: few; D: TRBD1; CDR3: CSVEDTGVEQFF; DNA: TGCAGCGTTGAGGACACAGGGGTAGAGCAGTTCTTC
V: TRBV7-2; J: TRBJ1-1; size: .; D: .; CDR3: CASRLRPADTEAFF; DNA: TGTGCCAGCAGACTAAGGCCAGCGGACACTGAAGCTTTCTTT
V: TRBV7-3; J: TRBJ2-7; size: .; D: TRBD2; CDR3: CASSSTTSSGGPHEQYF; DNA: TGTGCCAGCAGCTCGACGACCTCTAGCGGGGGGCCCCACGAGCAGTACTTC
V: TRBV6-6; J: TRBJ2-2; size: few; D: .; CDR3: CASSPRAGWTGELFF; DNA: TGTGCCAGCAGTCCGCGAGCAGGATGGACCGGGGAGCTGTTTTTT
V: TRBV7-9; J: TRBJ2-7; size: few; D: .; CDR3: CASSQEAGRHFEQYF; DNA: TGTGCCAGCAGCCAAGAGGCGGGTAGGCATTTCGAGCAGTACTTC
V: TRBV10-2; J: TRBJ1-1; size: many; D: .; CDR3: CASSESHTEAFF; DNA: TGCGCCAGCAGTGAAAGCCACACTGAAGCTTTCTTT
V: TRBV5-6; J: TRBJ2-5; size: .; D: TRBD1; CDR3: CASSLASFGQGWFQETQYF; DNA: TGTGCCAGCAGCTTAGCCTCCTTTGGACAGGGGTGGTTCCAAGAGACCCAGTACTTC
V: TRBV29-1; J: TRBJ1-1; size: many; D: .; CDR3: CSVAPLLTEAFF; DNA: TGCAGCGTTGCCCCCCTACTCACTGAAGCTTTCTTT